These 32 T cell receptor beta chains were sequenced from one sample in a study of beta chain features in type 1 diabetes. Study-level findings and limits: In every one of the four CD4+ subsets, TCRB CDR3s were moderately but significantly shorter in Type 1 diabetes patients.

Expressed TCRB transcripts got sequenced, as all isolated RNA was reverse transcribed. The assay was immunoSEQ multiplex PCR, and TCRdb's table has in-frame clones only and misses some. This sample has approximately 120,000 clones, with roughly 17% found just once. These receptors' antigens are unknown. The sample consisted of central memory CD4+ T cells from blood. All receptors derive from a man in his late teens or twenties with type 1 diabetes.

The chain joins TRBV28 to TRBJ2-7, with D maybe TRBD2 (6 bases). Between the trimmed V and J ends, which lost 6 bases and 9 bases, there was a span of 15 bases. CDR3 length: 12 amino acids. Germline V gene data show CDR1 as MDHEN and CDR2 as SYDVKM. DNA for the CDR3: TGTGCCAGCAGCCTCCCGGAGGGTGCGCAGTACTTC. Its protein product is CASSLPEGAQYF.

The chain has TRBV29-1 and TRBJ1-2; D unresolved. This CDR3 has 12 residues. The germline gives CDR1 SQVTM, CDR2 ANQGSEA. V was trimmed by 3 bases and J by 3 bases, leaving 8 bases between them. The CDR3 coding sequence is TGCAGCGTTGACACACGGGACTATGGCTACACCTTC. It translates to CSVDTRDYGYTF.

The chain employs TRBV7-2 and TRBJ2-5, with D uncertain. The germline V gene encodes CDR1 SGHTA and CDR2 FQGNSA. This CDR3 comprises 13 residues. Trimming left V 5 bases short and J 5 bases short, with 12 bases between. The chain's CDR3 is CASSQRRWETQYF. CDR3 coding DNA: TGTGCCAGCAGCCAGAGACGGTGGGAGACCCAGTACTTC.

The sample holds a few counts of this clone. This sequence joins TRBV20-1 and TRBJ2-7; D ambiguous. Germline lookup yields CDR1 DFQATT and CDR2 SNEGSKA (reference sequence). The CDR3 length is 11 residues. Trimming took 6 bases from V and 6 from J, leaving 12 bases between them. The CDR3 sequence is CSAPSEVEQYF. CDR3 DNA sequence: TGCAGTGCCCCCTCGGAAGTCGAGCAGTACTTC.

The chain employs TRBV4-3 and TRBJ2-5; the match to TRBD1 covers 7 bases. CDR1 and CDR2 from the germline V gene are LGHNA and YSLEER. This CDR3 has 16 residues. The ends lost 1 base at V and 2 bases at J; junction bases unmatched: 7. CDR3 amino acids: CASSQGPPGQQETQYF. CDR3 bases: TGCGCCAGCAGCCAAGGACCTCCGGGACAGCAAGAGACCCAGTACTTC.

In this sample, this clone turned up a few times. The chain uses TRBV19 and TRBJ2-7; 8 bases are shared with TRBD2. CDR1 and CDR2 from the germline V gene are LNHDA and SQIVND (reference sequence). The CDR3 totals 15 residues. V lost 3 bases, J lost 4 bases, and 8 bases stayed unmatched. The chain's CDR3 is CASSMDNSGMYEQYF. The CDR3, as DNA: TGTGCCAGTAGTATGGATAATAGCGGGATGTACGAGCAGTACTTC.

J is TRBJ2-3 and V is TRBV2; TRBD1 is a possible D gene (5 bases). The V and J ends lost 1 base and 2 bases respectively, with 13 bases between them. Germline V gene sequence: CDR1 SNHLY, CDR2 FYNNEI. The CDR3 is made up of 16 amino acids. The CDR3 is CASSEVSRVSTDTQYF. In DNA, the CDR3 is TGTGCCAGCAGTGAAGTATCCAGGGTATCCACAGATACGCAGTATTTT. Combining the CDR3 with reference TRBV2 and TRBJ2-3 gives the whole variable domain EPEVTQTPSHQVTQMGQEVILRCVPISNHLYFYWYRQILGQKVEFLVSFYNNEISEKSEIFDDQFSVERPDGSNFTLKIRSTKLEDSAMYFCASSEVSRVSTDTQYFGPGTRLTVL.

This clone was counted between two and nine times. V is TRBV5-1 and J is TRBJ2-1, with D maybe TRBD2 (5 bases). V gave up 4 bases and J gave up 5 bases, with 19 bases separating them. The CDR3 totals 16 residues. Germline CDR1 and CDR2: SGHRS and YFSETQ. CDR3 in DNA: TGCGCCAGCAGCCCCCTACCTTGGGAGTTAGACAATGAGCAGTTCTTC. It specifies CASSPLPWELDNEQFF.

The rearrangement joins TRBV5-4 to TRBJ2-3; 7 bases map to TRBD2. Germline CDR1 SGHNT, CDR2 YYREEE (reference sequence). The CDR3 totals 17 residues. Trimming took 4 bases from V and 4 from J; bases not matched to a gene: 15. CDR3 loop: CASSLTRLASWSDTQYF. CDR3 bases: TGTGCCAGCAGCCTAACGCGACTAGCTTCATGGTCAGATACGCAGTATTTT.

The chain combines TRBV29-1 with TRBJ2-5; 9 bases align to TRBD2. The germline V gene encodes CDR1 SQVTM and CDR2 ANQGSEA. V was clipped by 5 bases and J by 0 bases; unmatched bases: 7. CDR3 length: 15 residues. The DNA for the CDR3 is TGCAGCGTTTCTGGTAGCGGGAGCCACCAAGAGACCCAGTACTTC. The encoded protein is CSVSGSGSHQETQYF.

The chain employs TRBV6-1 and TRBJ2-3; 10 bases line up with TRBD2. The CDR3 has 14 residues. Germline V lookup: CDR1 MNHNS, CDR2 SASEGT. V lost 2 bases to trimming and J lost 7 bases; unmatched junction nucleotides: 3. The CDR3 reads CASSELAGANTQYF. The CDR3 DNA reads TGTGCCAGCAGTGAACTAGCGGGAGCAAATACGCAGTATTTT.

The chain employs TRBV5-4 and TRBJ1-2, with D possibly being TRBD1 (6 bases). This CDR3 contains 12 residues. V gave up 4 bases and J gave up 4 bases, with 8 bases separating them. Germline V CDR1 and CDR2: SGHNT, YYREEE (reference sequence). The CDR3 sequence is CASSTDSYGYTF. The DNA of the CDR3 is TGTGCCAGCAGCACGGACAGCTATGGCTACACCTTC.

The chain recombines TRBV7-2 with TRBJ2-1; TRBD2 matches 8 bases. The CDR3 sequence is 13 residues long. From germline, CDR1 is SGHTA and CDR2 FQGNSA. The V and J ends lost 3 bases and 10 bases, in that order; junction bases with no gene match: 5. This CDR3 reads CASSFGTRREQFF. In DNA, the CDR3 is TGTGCCAGCAGCTTTGGGACTAGAAGGGAGCAGTTCTTC.

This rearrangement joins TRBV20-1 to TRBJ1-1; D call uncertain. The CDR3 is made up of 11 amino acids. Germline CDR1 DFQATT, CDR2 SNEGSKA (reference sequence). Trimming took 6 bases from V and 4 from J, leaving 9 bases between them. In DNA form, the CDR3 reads TGCAGTGCCACGGTGATCACTGAAGCTTTCTTT. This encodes CSATVITEAFF.

The CDR3 region is CASSLHGREFDEQFF. The CDR3 bases are TGTGCCAGCAGTTTACATGGGCGGGAGTTCGATGAGCAGTTCTTC. The V and J genes are TRBV6-6 and TRBJ2-1; 7 positions match TRBD2. Unmatched junction bases numbered 11, after V lost 4 bases and J lost 8 bases. The CDR3 has 15 residues. The V gene's germline CDR1 is MNHNY and CDR2 SVGAGI (reference sequence).

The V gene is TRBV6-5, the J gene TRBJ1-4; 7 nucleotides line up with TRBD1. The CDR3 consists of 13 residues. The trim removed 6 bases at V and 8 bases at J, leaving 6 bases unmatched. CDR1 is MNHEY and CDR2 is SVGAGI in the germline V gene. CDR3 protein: CASRDRLGEKLFF. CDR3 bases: TGTGCCAGCAGGGACAGGCTCGGGGAAAAACTGTTTTTT.

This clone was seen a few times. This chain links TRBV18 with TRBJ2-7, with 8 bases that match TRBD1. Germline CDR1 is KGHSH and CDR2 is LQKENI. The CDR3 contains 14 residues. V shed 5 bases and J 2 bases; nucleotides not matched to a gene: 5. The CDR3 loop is CASSGGTGPYEQYF. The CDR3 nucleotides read TGTGCCAGCTCAGGGGGGACAGGCCCCTACGAGCAGTACTTC.

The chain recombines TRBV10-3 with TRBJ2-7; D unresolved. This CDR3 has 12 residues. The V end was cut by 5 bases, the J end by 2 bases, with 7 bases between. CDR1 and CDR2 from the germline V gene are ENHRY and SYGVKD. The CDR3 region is CAISYGPYEQYF. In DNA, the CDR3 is TGTGCCATCAGTTACGGCCCCTACGAGCAGTACTTC.

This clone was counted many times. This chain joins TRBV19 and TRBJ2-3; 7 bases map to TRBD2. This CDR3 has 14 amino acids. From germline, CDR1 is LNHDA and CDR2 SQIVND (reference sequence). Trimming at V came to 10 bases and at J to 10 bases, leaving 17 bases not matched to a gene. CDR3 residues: CATGGLQDRGAQYF. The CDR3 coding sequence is TGTGCCACCGGGGGACTACAAGACCGCGGCGCGCAGTATTTT.

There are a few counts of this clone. In DNA, the CDR3 is TGTGCCAGCAGCTTAGGGCGGACTATAAATGAGCAGTTCTTC. Translating it yields CASSLGRTINEQFF. J is TRBJ2-1 and V is TRBV7-2; D possibly corresponds to TRBD2 (6 bases). Trimming stripped 1 base from V and 7 bases from J, with 11 bases between. Germline V gene data show CDR1 as SGHTA and CDR2 as FQGNSA. The CDR3 has 14 amino acids.

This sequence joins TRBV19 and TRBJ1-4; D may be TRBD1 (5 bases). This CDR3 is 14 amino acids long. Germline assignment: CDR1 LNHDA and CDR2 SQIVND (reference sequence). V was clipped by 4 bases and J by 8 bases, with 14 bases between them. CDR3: CASSNRQEGEKLFF. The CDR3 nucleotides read TGTGCCAGTAGTAATCGGCAGGAGGGGGAAAAACTGTTTTTT.

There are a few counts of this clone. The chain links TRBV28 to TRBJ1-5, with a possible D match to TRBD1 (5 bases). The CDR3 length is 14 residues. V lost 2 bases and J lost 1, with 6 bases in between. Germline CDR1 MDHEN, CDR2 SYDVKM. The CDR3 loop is CASSLGGSNQPQHF. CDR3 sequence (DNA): TGTGCCAGCAGTTTAGGGGGGAGCAATCAGCCCCAGCATTTT.

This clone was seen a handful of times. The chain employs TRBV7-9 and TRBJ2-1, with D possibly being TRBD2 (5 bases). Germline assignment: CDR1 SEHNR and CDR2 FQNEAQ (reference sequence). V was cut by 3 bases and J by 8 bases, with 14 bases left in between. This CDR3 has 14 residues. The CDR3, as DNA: TGTGCCAGCAGCTTTGGTCGGGGATTCGATGAGCAGTTCTTC. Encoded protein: CASSFGRGFDEQFF.

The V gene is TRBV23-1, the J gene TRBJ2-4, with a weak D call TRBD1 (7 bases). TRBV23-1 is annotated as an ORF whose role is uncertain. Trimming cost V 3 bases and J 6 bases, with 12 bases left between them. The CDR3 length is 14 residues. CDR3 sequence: CASSQEGARNIQYF. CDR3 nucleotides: TGCGCCAGCAGTCAGGAGGGGGCTAGAAACATTCAGTACTTC.

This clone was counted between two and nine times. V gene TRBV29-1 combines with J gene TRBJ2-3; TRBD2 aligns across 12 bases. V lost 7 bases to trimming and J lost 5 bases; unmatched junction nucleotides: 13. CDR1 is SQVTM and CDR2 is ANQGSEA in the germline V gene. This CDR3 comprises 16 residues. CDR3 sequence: CSAQGLAGGPRDTQYF. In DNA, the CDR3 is TGCAGCGCCCAGGGCCTAGCGGGAGGGCCGAGAGATACGCAGTATTTT.

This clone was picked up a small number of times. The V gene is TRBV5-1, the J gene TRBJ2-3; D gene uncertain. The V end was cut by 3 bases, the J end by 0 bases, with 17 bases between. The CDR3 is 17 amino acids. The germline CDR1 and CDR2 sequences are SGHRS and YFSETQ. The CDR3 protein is CASSSFLGTTSTDTQYF. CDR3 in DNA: TGCGCCAGCAGCTCCTTCCTCGGCACCACTAGCACAGATACGCAGTATTTT. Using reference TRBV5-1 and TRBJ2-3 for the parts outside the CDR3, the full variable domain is KAGVTQTPRYLIKTRGQQVTLSCSPISGHRSVSWYQQTPGQGLQFLFEYFSETQRNKGNFPGRFSGRQFSNSRSEMNVSTLELGDSALYLCASSSFLGTTSTDTQYFGPGTRLTVL.

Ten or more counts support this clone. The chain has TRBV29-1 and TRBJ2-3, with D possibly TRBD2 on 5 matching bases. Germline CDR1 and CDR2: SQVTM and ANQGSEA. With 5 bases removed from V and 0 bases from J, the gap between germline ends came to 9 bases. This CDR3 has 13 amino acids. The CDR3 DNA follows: TGCAGCGTTACGCGGACTAGCACAGATACGCAGTATTTT. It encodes CSVTRTSTDTQYF.

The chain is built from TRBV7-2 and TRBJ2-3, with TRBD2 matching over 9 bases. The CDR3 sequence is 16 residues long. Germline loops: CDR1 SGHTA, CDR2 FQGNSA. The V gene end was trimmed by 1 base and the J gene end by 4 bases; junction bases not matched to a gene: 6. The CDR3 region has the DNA TGTGCCAGCAGCTTAGTGGCGGGAGGGCCCGCAGATACGCAGTATTTT. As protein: CASSLVAGGPADTQYF.

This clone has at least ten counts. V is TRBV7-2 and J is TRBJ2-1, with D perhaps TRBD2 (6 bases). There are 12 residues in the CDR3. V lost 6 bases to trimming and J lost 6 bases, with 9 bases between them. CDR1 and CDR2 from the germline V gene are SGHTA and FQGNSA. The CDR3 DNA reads TGTGCCAGCAGTGGACTAATCAATGAGCAGTTCTTC. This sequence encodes CASSGLINEQFF.

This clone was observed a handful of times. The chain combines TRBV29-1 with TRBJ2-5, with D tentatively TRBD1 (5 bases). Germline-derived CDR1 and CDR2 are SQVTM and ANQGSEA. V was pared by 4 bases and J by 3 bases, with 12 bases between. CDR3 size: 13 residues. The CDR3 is CSVVRGSKETQYF. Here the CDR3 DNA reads TGCAGCGTTGTAAGGGGCTCCAAAGAGACCCAGTACTTC.

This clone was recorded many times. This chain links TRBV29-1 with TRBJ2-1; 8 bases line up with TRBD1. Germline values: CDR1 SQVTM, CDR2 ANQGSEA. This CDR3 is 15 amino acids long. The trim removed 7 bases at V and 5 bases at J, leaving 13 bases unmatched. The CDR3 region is CSALDWGTGNNEQFF. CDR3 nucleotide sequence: TGCAGCGCCCTCGATTGGGGGACAGGCAACAATGAGCAGTTCTTC.

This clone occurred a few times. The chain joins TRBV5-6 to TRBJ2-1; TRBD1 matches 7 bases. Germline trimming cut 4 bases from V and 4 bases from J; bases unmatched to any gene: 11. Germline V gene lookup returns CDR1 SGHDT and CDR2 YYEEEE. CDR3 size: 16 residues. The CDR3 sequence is CASSANRGNAYNEQFF. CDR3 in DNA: TGTGCCAGCAGCGCCAACAGGGGAAATGCATACAATGAGCAGTTCTTC.